This TCR beta chain was sequenced in a study of human T cells and chemical hapten exposure. Findings of the study overall: Versus controls, expanded TCRs had significantly more large CDR3 similarity clusters. Every donor had alopecia, and their immune response may therefore differ from healthy people's.

TCRdb re-analysed the RACE reads in MiXCR, keeping a single row per CDR3 protein. Here the sample spans nearly 350,000 distinct CDR3 sequences, under 8% being singletons. Indicated time point: patch test 1, 2 weeks after DPC sensitization. As for treatment: therapeutic diphenylcyclopropenone sensitization with weekly scalp DPC. Researchers extracted total RNA from unfractionated whole blood. This clonotype was seen at least ten times. Antigen: not known. The CDR3 is 16 amino acids. Germline V CDR1 and CDR2: SQVTM, ANQGSEA. Losses at the gene ends were 1 base for V and 0 bases for J; bases not matched to a gene: 9.

The TCR comes from a woman aged 18-35 years with alopecia areata. Some clones in this sample may be carry-over from other donors' samples. V is TRBV29-1 and J is TRBJ2-7; 7 bases line up with TRBD1. This sample comprised whole blood, obtained in connection with sensitization to the hapten diphenylcyclopropenone (DPC). CDR3 amino acids: CSVEAPGQESSYEQYF. The CDR3 DNA reads as TGCAGCGTTGAAGCCCCCGGACAGGAGAGCTCCTACGAGCAGTACTTC.